A single sample gave rise to the 15 T cell receptor beta chains below, sequenced in a study of cytomegalovirus exposure and HLA in healthy donors. The PCR contained 60 Vbeta and 13 Jbeta primers. Measured with immunoSEQ multiplex PCR; TCRdb has only the in-frame clones, and not every one. The sample includes around 40,000 clones, around 87% of them seen just once. Material: PBMCs. The source of these receptors is a woman between 40 and 55 years old in good health and CMV-seropositive.

The rearrangement uses TRBV28 and TRBJ1-5, with D possibly matching TRBD1 (6 bases). Trimming left V 5 bases short and J 1 base short, with 12 bases between. The CDR3 contains 15 residues. CDR1 and CDR2 from the germline V gene are MDHEN and SYDVKM. This chain's CDR3 is CASSITQGSNQPQHF. The CDR3 DNA sequence: TGTGCCAGCAGTATAACTCAGGGGAGCAATCAGCCCCAGCATTTT.

V is TRBV9 and J is TRBJ1-6; a possible D gene is TRBD1 (5 bases). The V end was cut by 3 bases, the J end by 6 bases, with 10 bases between. CDR3 length: 14 residues. Germline V gene data show CDR1 as SGDLS and CDR2 as YYNGEE. CDR3 in amino acids: CASSAWGVNSPLHF. CDR3 bases: TGTGCCAGCAGCGCCTGGGGGGTTAATTCACCCCTCCACTTT.

The CDR3 coding sequence is TGTGCCAGCAGCTTAGAGAGGGGAAACACCATATATTTT. It codes for CASSLERGNTIYF. The rearrangement joins TRBV7-9 to TRBJ1-3; no clear D. Germline V gene sequence: CDR1 SEHNR, CDR2 FQNEAQ (reference sequence). The CDR3 has 13 amino acids. Trimming removed 1 base at V and 4 bases at J, with 5 bases between.

The CDR3: CASSLTKRNTEAFF. DNA for the CDR3: TGTGCCAGCAGCCTGACTAAACGGAACACTGAAGCTTTCTTT. The chain has TRBV2 and TRBJ1-1; D is unclear. CDR3 length: 14 residues. The V gene lost 6 bases and the J gene lost 1 base, with 12 bases spanning the gap. The V gene's germline CDR1 is SNHLY and CDR2 FYNNEI.

This chain connects TRBV5-4 to TRBJ2-3, with a possible D match to TRBD1 (5 bases). The CDR3 contains 15 residues. Trimming cost V 4 bases and J 0 bases, with 12 bases left between them. Per the germline V gene, CDR1 is SGHNT and CDR2 is YYREEE (reference sequence). The CDR3 here is CASSLDRSSTDTQYF. CDR3 nucleotides: TGTGCCAGCAGCCTCGACAGATCTAGCACAGATACGCAGTATTTT.

This clone was observed a handful of times. CDR3 bases: TGTGCCAGCAGCCCCCCCGGACTAGCGGAGACCCAGTACTTC. As protein: CASSPPGLAETQYF. V is TRBV7-9 and J is TRBJ2-5; TRBD2 matches at 9 bases. Trimming removed 5 bases from V and 5 bases from J; junction bases left unmatched: 6. CDR1 and CDR2 from the germline V gene are SEHNR and FQNEAQ (reference sequence). CDR3 length: 14 residues. Using reference TRBV7-9 and TRBJ2-5 for the parts outside the CDR3, the full variable domain is DTGVSQNPRHKITKRGQNVTFRCDPISEHNRLYWYRQTLGQGPEFLTYFQNEAQLEKSRLLSDRFSAERPKGSFSTLEIQRTEQGDSAMYLCASSPPGLAETQYFGPGTRLLVL.

This clone was detected once. The rearrangement joins TRBV6-5 to TRBJ1-5; 7 positions agree with TRBD1. This CDR3 has 15 amino acids. Per the germline V gene, CDR1 is MNHEY and CDR2 is SVGAGI. V trimming: 6 bases; J trimming: 0 bases; junction bases outside the gene matches: 5. In nucleotides, the CDR3 is TGTGCCAGCAGAGGGGACAGATATAGCAATCAGCCCCAGCATTTT. Its protein is CASRGDRYSNQPQHF.

The rearrangement links TRBV6-5 to TRBJ1-1; weak D call: TRBD1 (6 bases). V was trimmed by 7 bases and J by 1 base, leaving 10 bases between them. Germline V CDR1 and CDR2: MNHEY, SVGAGI. This CDR3 region has 13 residues. This CDR3 is CASTRGRNTEAFF. The CDR3 DNA is TGTGCCAGCACCAGGGGACGGAACACTGAAGCTTTCTTT.

The chain links TRBV13 to TRBJ2-1, with D possibly being TRBD1 (6 bases). Per germline, CDR1 PRHDT and CDR2 FYEKMQ (reference sequence). V was cut by 0 bases and J by 8 bases, with 14 bases left in between. The CDR3 length is 15 residues. The CDR3 DNA sequence: TGTGCCAGCAGCTTAGGAAATCCGGGACAAGATGAGCAGTTCTTC. It encodes CASSLGNPGQDEQFF.

The CDR3 spells CASTLRAQETQYF. Here the CDR3 DNA reads TGTGCCAGCACCCTCCGCGCGCAAGAGACCCAGTACTTC. V usage is TRBV5-4 and J usage is TRBJ2-5; D remains ambiguous. The CDR3 totals 13 residues. The V end was cut by 6 bases, the J end by 2 bases, with 11 bases between. Germline CDR1 SGHNT, CDR2 YYREEE (reference sequence).

The chain joins TRBV27 to TRBJ2-1, with TRBD2 as a possible D gene (6 bases). This CDR3 is 15 amino acids long. The germline V and J ends were trimmed by 2 bases and 0 bases, with 8 bases remaining between them. The germline CDR1 and CDR2 sequences are MNHEY and SMNVEV (reference sequence). CDR3 protein: CASSLRGISYNEQFF. In DNA, the CDR3 is TGTGCCAGCAGTTTACGGGGGATCTCCTACAATGAGCAGTTCTTC.

This clone has only a few counts. The gene calls are TRBV27 and TRBJ2-1; 9 positions agree with TRBD1. The germline CDR1 and CDR2 sequences are MNHEY and SMNVEV (reference sequence). CDR3 size: 14 residues. With V trimmed by 6 bases and J by 4 bases, 4 bases remained unmatched. CDR3 coding DNA: TGTGCCAGCAGGCGGACAGGGGATTACAATGAGCAGTTCTTC. Translation: CASRRTGDYNEQFF.

The gene calls are TRBV6-5 and TRBJ1-1; D remains ambiguous. V lost 4 bases and J 5 bases, leaving 11 bases between the germline ends. This CDR3 contains 13 residues. Germline V gene data show CDR1 as MNHEY and CDR2 as SVGAGI. The CDR3 here is CASSWGGETEAFF. CDR3 DNA: TGTGCCAGCAGTTGGGGAGGAGAGACTGAAGCTTTCTTT.

The V call is TRBV6-6, the J call TRBJ2-5; a possible D gene is TRBD2 (6 bases). V gave up 6 bases and J gave up 0 bases, with 14 bases separating them. In germline, CDR1 is MNHNY, CDR2 SVGAGI (reference sequence). This CDR3 is built from 15 residues. The DNA of the CDR3 is TGTGCCAGCAGGGAGGGTGGGGCCGACCAAGAGACCCAGTACTTC. This encodes CASREGGADQETQYF.

The chain has TRBV7-9 and TRBJ2-5, with TRBD1 matching 7 bases. J was trimmed by 2 bases and V by 3 bases; bases with no gene match: 3. The CDR3 spans 14 residues. CDR1 and CDR2 (germline): SEHNR, FQNEAQ (reference sequence). The CDR3 reads CASSLGQTQETQYF. Here the CDR3 DNA reads TGTGCCAGCAGCTTGGGACAGACACAAGAGACCCAGTACTTC. The whole variable domain, remainder taken from reference TRBV7-9 and TRBJ2-5, is DTGVSQNPRHKITKRGQNVTFRCDPISEHNRLYWYRQTLGQGPEFLTYFQNEAQLEKSRLLSDRFSAERPKGSFSTLEIQRTEQGDSAMYLCASSLGQTQETQYFGPGTRLLVL.